The 20 T cell receptor beta chains in this list originate from one sample, sequenced in a study of blood T cells in healthy people across ages. PCR was performed a second time for roughly 7 to 11 cycles using a sample-barcoded 5' primer and a J-beta primer mix. TCRdb fed the 5' RACE reads into MiXCR, producing one record per CDR3 protein. The sample has roughly 1.7 million distinct CDR3 sequences; about 31% are singletons. The source material was blood. These receptors all come from a woman younger than 45 in good health.

The chain links TRBV5-1 to TRBJ2-1; 9 bases line up with TRBD2. CDR3 size: 14 residues. The V gene's germline CDR1 is SGHRS and CDR2 YFSETQ. After removal of 6 bases from V and 6 bases from J, the junction contained 7 bases not matched to a gene. The CDR3 DNA reads as TGCGCCAGCATAGATGGCGGGGGGGCCAATGAGCAGTTCTTC. Translation gives CASIDGGGANEQFF.

This chain joins TRBV7-8 and TRBJ2-2; D ambiguous. The CDR3 is 18 amino acids. V was shortened by 3 bases and J by 0 bases, with 17 bases between the two germline ends. Germline V gene sequence: CDR1 SGHVS, CDR2 FQNEAQ. CDR3 coding DNA: TGTGCCAGCAGCTTGAGAGCCACGAGCTTTCCGAACACCGGGGAGCTGTTTTTT. Its protein product is CASSLRATSFPNTGELFF. Using reference TRBV7-8 and TRBJ2-2 for the parts outside the CDR3, the full variable domain is GAGVSQSPRYKVAKRGQDVALRCDPISGHVSLFWYQQALGQGPEFLTYFQNEAQLDKSGLPSDRFFAERPEGSVSTLKIQRTQQEDSAVYLCASSLRATSFPNTGELFFGEGSRLTVL.

In its sample, this clonotype was seen a few times. The chain joins TRBV5-6 to TRBJ1-2; 9 bases are shared with TRBD1. Germline trimming cut 3 bases from V and 1 base from J; bases unmatched to any gene: 4. CDR3 length: 15 amino acids. Germline values: CDR1 SGHDT, CDR2 YYEEEE. The CDR3, as DNA: TGTGCCAGCAGCTACCGGGACAGGGTTAACTATGGCTACACCTTC. It encodes CASSYRDRVNYGYTF.

The chain employs TRBV18 and TRBJ1-5; D is possibly TRBD1 (5 bases). V lost 8 bases to trimming and J lost 2 bases, with 19 bases between them. This CDR3 is built from 16 residues. Germline V gives CDR1 KGHSH, CDR2 LQKENI. CDR3 amino acids: CASHREGGAGNQPQHF. The CDR3 region has the DNA TGTGCCAGCCATAGGGAGGGAGGGGCCGGCAATCAGCCCCAGCATTTT.

The chain is built from TRBV13 and TRBJ2-4, with D possibly called TRBD1 or TRBD2 (6 bases each). V lost 0 bases and J lost 0, with 24 bases in between. Looked up from germline, CDR1 is PRHDT and CDR2 is FYEKMQ (reference sequence). CDR3 length: 21 residues. As DNA, the CDR3 is TGTGCCAGCAGCTTAGGCCCTGGAGAAACAGGGAGGAACCTAGCCAAAAACATTCAGTACTTC. As protein: CASSLGPGETGRNLAKNIQYF.

The V and J genes are TRBV3-1 and TRBJ2-2; unclear D gene. The CDR3 covers 14 residues. Germline V gives CDR1 LGHDT, CDR2 YNNKEL (reference sequence). V dropped 4 bases and J dropped 6 bases, with 12 bases sitting between them. CDR3 in DNA: TGTGCCAGCAGCCCCGCTCTGGCTGCCGGGGAGCTGTTTTTT. Its protein product is CASSPALAAGELFF.

The sample holds many counts of this clonotype. V gene TRBV3-1 combines with J gene TRBJ2-1; D not certain. CDR1 and CDR2 from the germline V gene are LGHDT and YNNKEL (reference sequence). Between the trimmed V and J ends, which lost 1 base and 6 bases, there was a span of 7 bases. The CDR3 has 13 amino acids. The DNA for the CDR3 is TGTGCCAGCAGCCAAGTTGAAGGCAATGAGCAGTTCTTC. Translating it yields CASSQVEGNEQFF.

This clonotype has only a few counts. The genes are TRBV20-1 and TRBJ2-7; 9 bases are shared with TRBD2. Germline CDR1 and CDR2: DFQATT and SNEGSKA (reference sequence). Trimming cost V 3 bases and J 2 bases; bases outside gene matches: 5. The CDR3 is 14 residues long. The CDR3 nucleotides are TGCAGTGCTAGGCTAGCGGGGAAACCCTACGAGCAGTACTTC. Residues: CSARLAGKPYEQYF.

Concerning this clonotype itself: One end of the junction fails to match germline, which may point to a read error. CDR3 amino acids: CSASGLAGGPSTDAQYF. CDR3 DNA sequence: TGCAGTGCTAGCGGACTAGCGGGAGGTCCTAGCACAGATGCGCAGTATTTT. This chain uses TRBV20-1 with TRBJ2-3; 14 nucleotides match TRBD2. The CDR3 spans 17 residues. Per germline, CDR1 DFQATT and CDR2 SNEGSKA (reference sequence).

This clonotype was found a few times. The J gene is TRBJ2-3, the V gene TRBV7-9; TRBD1 is a possible D gene (5 bases). Germline V gene sequence: CDR1 SEHNR, CDR2 FQNEAQ (reference sequence). The length of the CDR3 is 12 residues. Trimming took 11 bases from V and 2 from J, leaving 11 bases between them. CDR3 amino acids: CADQGYTDTQYF. The CDR3 coding sequence is TGTGCCGACCAGGGTTACACAGATACGCAGTATTTT.

The chain links TRBV5-1 to TRBJ1-1; D possibly corresponds to TRBD1 (5 bases). The V gene lost 4 bases and the J gene lost 6 bases, with 22 bases spanning the gap. Germline lookup yields CDR1 SGHRS and CDR2 YFSETQ. The CDR3 is 16 residues long. CDR3 sequence (DNA): TGCGCCAGCAGCGATACTGGGGCGACTTCCAACGCTGAAGCTTTCTTT. Encoded protein: CASSDTGATSNAEAFF.

The chain has TRBV4-1 and TRBJ1-6, with 7 nucleotides matching TRBD1. Unmatched junction bases numbered 12, after V lost 3 bases and J lost 7 bases. CDR3 length: 17 amino acids. Germline assignment: CDR1 MGHRA and CDR2 YSYEKL. The CDR3: CASSHLPGTEANSPLHF. CDR3 coding DNA: TGCGCCAGCAGCCACTTACCGGGGACAGAAGCAAATTCACCCCTCCACTTT.

Comments on this clonotype: One junction end disagrees with the germline gene, perhaps due to a read error. The gene calls are TRBV7-7 and TRBJ1-1; D may be TRBD1 (5 bases). Germline V gene data show CDR1 as SSHAT and CDR2 as FNYEAQ (reference sequence). CDR3 size: 15 residues. The CDR3, as DNA: TGTGCCAGCAGCTCTGGGACGGTGGGGAACGCTGAAGCTTTCTTT. Translated, it gives CASSSGTVGNAEAFF.

As to this clonotype: One end of the junction varies from germline; a read error may be responsible. The V call is TRBV30, the J call TRBJ1-2, with 8 bases that match TRBD1. The CDR3 has 12 residues. Germline V gene lookup returns CDR1 GTSNPN and CDR2 SVGIG (reference sequence). This CDR3 reads CASDRDNYGYTF. CDR3 in DNA: TGTGCCTCGGACAGGGACAACTACGGCTACACCTTC. The complete variable domain, with remaining parts taken from reference TRBV30 and TRBJ1-2, reads SQTIHQWPATLVQPVGSPLSLECTVEGTSNPNLYWYRQAAGRGLQLLFYSVGIGQISSEVPQNLSASRPQDRQFILSSKKLLLSDSGFYLCASDRDNYGYTFGSGTRLTVV.

The chain combines TRBV10-3 with TRBJ1-1, with TRBD1 as a possible D gene (5 bases). This CDR3 is 15 amino acids long. Trimming stripped 3 bases from V and 5 bases from J, with 16 bases between. Germline-derived CDR1 and CDR2 are ENHRY and SYGVKD. CDR3 DNA sequence: TGTGCCATCAGTGATCAAGGGGCCCCTGAGACTGAAGCTTTCTTT. As protein: CAISDQGAPETEAFF.

J is TRBJ2-1 and V is TRBV15, with 8 bases fitting TRBD2. The junction had 10 bases not matched to a gene; V was cut back by 3 bases and J by 3 bases. The germline gives CDR1 LNHNV, CDR2 YYDKDF (reference sequence). CDR3 size: 17 residues. The CDR3 bases are TGTGCCACCAGCAGTGGGATACTAGCGGATCTCTACAATGAGCAGTTCTTC. Amino acid sequence: CATSSGILADLYNEQFF.

This chain connects TRBV13 to TRBJ2-7; D not resolved. V was pared by 1 base and J by 0 bases, with 7 bases between. The CDR3 extends over 14 amino acids. Germline V gene lookup returns CDR1 PRHDT and CDR2 FYEKMQ (reference sequence). In DNA form, the CDR3 reads TGTGCCAGCAGCTTAGAACGGAACTCCTACGAGCAGTACGTC. It translates to CASSLERNSYEQYV.

There are many counts of this clonotype. V is TRBV2 and J is TRBJ2-5; TRBD1 aligns across 7 bases. Germline CDR1 SNHLY, CDR2 FYNNEI. V shed 6 bases, J shed 0 bases, and the junction held 7 bases outside the gene matches. This CDR3 has 15 amino acids. CDR3 loop: CASRATGLYQETQYF. The CDR3 nucleotides are TGTGCCAGCAGGGCGACAGGGCTGTACCAAGAGACCCAGTACTTC. Drawing the rest from reference TRBV2 and TRBJ2-5, the complete variable domain is EPEVTQTPSHQVTQMGQEVILRCVPISNHLYFYWYRQILGQKVEFLVSFYNNEISEKSEIFDDQFSVERPDGSNFTLKIRSTKLEDSAMYFCASRATGLYQETQYFGPGTRLLVL.

Here the CDR3 reads CASSLVPGGSQETQYF. CDR3 in DNA: TGCGCCAGCAGCTTGGTTCCGGGAGGATCCCAAGAGACCCAGTACTTC. V is TRBV5-1 and J is TRBJ2-5; TRBD2 matches 7 bases. Germline CDR1 and CDR2: SGHRS and YFSETQ. The CDR3 sequence is 16 residues long. V lost 0 bases to trimming and J lost 1 base; unmatched junction nucleotides: 6.

This clonotype was observed a few times. One junction end does not reproduce the germline sequence, and a read error may be involved. V usage is TRBV9 and J usage is TRBJ2-5, with D maybe TRBD2 (6 bases). The CDR3 length is 14 residues. Germline V CDR1 and CDR2: SGDLS, YYNGEE. CDR3 DNA: TGTGCCAGCGGCGTAGGGACTGCGGTGGAGACCCAGTACTTC. Amino acids: CASGVGTAVETQYF.